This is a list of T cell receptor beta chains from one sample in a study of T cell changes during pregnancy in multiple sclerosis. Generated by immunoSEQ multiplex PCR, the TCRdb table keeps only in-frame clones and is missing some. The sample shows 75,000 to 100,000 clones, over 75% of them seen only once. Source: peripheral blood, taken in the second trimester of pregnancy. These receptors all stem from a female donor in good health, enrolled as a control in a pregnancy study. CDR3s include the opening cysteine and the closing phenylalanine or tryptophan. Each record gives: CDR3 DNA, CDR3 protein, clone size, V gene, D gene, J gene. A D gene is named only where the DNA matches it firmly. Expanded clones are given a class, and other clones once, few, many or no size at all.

TGTGCCAGCTCACCGACAGTAGCAGGCGGCTACACCTTC | CASSPTVAGGYTF | - | TRBV18 | - | TRBJ1-2
TGTGCCAGCAGTTTCCAGGGGGTTGAAGCTTTCTTT | CASSFQGVEAFF | - | TRBV5-6 | TRBD1 | TRBJ1-1
TGTGCCAGCAGCTTTATTGACCTCTCCCCGGGTACTGAAGCTTTCTTT | CASSFIDLSPGTEAFF | - | TRBV5-5 | - | TRBJ1-1
TGTGCCAGCAGTTACAGCGCTGAAAAACTGTTTTTT | CASSYSAEKLFF | - | TRBV6-6 | - | TRBJ1-4
TGTGCCACCAAGGGGCGGGAACAGGCCTACGAGCAGTACTTC | CATKGREQAYEQYF | - | TRBV6-1 | - | TRBJ2-7
TGTGCCAGCAGCTCGGTTCCCGGGACAGGAATTGAAGCTTTCTTT | CASSSVPGTGIEAFF | - | TRBV11-2 | TRBD1 | TRBJ1-1
TGCGCCAGCAGCCAGGGACTAGCGGGGGGCCGTGGTGAGCAGTACTTC | CASSQGLAGGRGEQYF | - | TRBV5-1 | TRBD2 | TRBJ2-7
TGCGCCAGCAGCGTAGGGACAGCCTTTAACTATGGCTACACCTTC | CASSVGTAFNYGYTF | - | TRBV5-1 | TRBD1 | TRBJ1-2
TGTGCCAGTAGTATGTTCGGGACTCAGAACACCGGGGAGCTGTTTTTT | CASSMFGTQNTGELFF | - | TRBV19 | - | TRBJ2-2
TGCGCCAGCAGCCCCGGCACGCAGGGGGGTGGAGAAAAACTGTTTTTT | CASSPGTQGGGEKLFF | - | TRBV5-1 | TRBD1 | TRBJ1-4
TGTGCCAGCAGCTTAGGACAGGGTAACTATGGCTACACCTTC | CASSLGQGNYGYTF | - | TRBV7-2 | TRBD1 | TRBJ1-2
TGCGCCAGCAGTGCCCCCCGAGCTTTCTTT | CASSAPRAFF | - | TRBV10-1 | - | TRBJ1-1
TGCGCCAGCAGCCAAGGCGATGTGGAGACCGGGGAGCTGTTTTTT | CASSQGDVETGELFF | - | TRBV4-3 | - | TRBJ2-2
TGTGCCAGCAGCCAGGACAGGGTCGTCAACGAGCAGTACTTC | CASSQDRVVNEQYF | - | TRBV5-4 | TRBD1 | TRBJ2-7
TGTGCCAGCAGCCCCGGGGGGACAGGACTTACTAACTATGGCTACACCTTC | CASSPGGTGLTNYGYTF | - | TRBV5-4 | TRBD1 | TRBJ1-2
TGTGCCAGCAGTTTATATCTGGGGGCGGACTACGAGCAGTACTTC | CASSLYLGADYEQYF | - | TRBV27 | - | TRBJ2-7
TGCGCCAGCAGCCAAGATCCGTCCAGCGGGAAAGGACAGTTCTTC | CASSQDPSSGKGQFF | - | TRBV4-3 | TRBD2 | TRBJ2-1
TGTGCCAGTAGTATAGAAGGACTTAAAGTTCAGCCCCAGCATTTT | CASSIEGLKVQPQHF | - | TRBV19 | - | TRBJ1-5
TGTGCCATCAGTGAGTCAGGGGGGGCGAACACCGGGGAGCTGTTTTTT | CAISESGGANTGELFF | once | TRBV10-3 | - | TRBJ2-2
TGTGCCAGCAGCCCCGCGGGACAGGTATCCACTGAAGCTTTCTTT | CASSPAGQVSTEAFF | - | TRBV7-8 | TRBD1 | TRBJ1-1
TGTGCCAGCAGGTATCCGGGACAGGACTACAATGAGCAGTTCTTC | CASRYPGQDYNEQFF | - | TRBV9 | TRBD1 | TRBJ2-1
TGTGCCAGCAGTTACCGAACGGACAGGCCGGACGAGCAGTACTTC | CASSYRTDRPDEQYF | - | TRBV6-5 | TRBD1 | TRBJ2-7
TGTGCCAGCAGCCTATTACAGGGGGTCTATGGCTACACCTTC | CASSLLQGVYGYTF | - | TRBV11-2 | TRBD1 | TRBJ1-2